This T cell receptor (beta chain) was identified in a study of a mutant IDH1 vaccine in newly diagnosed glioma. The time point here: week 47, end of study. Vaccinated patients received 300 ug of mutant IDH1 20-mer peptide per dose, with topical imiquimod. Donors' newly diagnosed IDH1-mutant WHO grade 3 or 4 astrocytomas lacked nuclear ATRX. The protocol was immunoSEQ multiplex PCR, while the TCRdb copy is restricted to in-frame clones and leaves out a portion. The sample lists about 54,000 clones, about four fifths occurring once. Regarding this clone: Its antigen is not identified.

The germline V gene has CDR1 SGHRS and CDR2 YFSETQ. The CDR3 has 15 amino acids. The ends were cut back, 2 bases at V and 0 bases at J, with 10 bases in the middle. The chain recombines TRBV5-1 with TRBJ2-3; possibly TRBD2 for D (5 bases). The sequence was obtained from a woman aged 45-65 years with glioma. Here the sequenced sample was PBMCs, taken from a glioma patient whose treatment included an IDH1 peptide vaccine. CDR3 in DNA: TGCGCCAGCAGCTTTACGGGGTTTAGCACAGATACGCAGTATTTT. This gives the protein CASSFTGFSTDTQYF.